This T cell receptor beta chain appears in the sequencing data of a study of control samples from healthy donors and cancer patients. In its sample, this clone was seen once. The same CDR3 can be traced to other DNA sequences in this sample. Sequencing used immunoSEQ multiplex PCR; TCRdb keeps in-frame clones, though not all of them. The sample yields 200,000 to 250,000 clones, over 90% seen once. The sequenced sample consisted of blood. The sequence came from a man between 50 and 59 years old in good health.

The CDR3, as DNA: TGTGCCAGCAGTTTAAGGGGGACTGAAGCTTTCTTT. Encoded protein: CASSLRGTEAFF. This sequence joins TRBV12-3 or TRBV12-4 and TRBJ1-1; D may be TRBD1 (6 bases). V was pared by 2 bases and J by 5 bases, with 6 bases between. The CDR3 sequence is 12 residues long.